A single sample gave rise to the 29 T cell receptor beta chains below, sequenced in a study of T-cell memory formation after mild COVID-19 (dated by TCRdb to the early 2020s). Library construction relied on 5' RACE. Sequencing took place on an Illumina NovaSeq 6000. The public reads were run again by TCRdb, first through fastp at Q25 and then through MiXCR, and only productive beta chains were kept. When rows share a CDR3 protein, they turn into one entry using the most common DNA and genes. The sample profile shows 200,000 to 250,000 distinct CDR3 sequences; just over 15% of them were found once. 2.1% of the sample is in the top ten clones. Sequences were obtained from PBMCs or a T cell subset sorted from them (not recorded which). The source is an adult woman who had mild COVID-19 (a few samples of this study predate the infection). The sample titles of this study are shuffled in the database, so cell type and time point are left out; the donor was told from shared clones.

The chain employs TRBV9 and TRBJ1-2; no clear D. The CDR3 has 14 amino acids. The V end was cut by 0 bases, the J end by 4 bases, with 10 bases between. Germline-derived CDR1 and CDR2 are SGDLS and YYNGEE. CDR3 in amino acids: CASSVDSSSYGYTF. The CDR3 DNA reads TGTGCCAGCAGCGTAGATTCCAGTTCCTATGGCTACACCTTC.

This chain joins TRBV5-8 and TRBJ2-7; D might be TRBD1 (6 bases). CDR1 SGHTS and CDR2 YDEGEE come from the germline V gene. Trimming pared 2 bases from V and 0 bases from J, leaving 15 bases between. The CDR3 has 16 residues. The CDR3 DNA reads TGTGCCAGCAGCTTATATTTTGGGGGCCTCTCCTACGAGCAGTACTTC. This gives the protein CASSLYFGGLSYEQYF.

This clonotype has more than one count but fewer than ten. The chain links TRBV5-1 to TRBJ2-5; no definite D call. This CDR3 spans 14 amino acids. The germline V and J ends were trimmed by 4 bases and 5 bases, with 15 bases remaining between them. Germline lookup yields CDR1 SGHRS and CDR2 YFSETQ. The CDR3 DNA follows: TGCGCCAGCAGCCCCCGTGTCGGGTTGGAGACCCAGTACTTC. Its translation: CASSPRVGLETQYF. The full variable domain, completed using reference TRBV5-1 and TRBJ2-5, is KAGVTQTPRYLIKTRGQQVTLSCSPISGHRSVSWYQQTPGQGLQFLFEYFSETQRNKGNFPGRFSGRQFSNSRSEMNVSTLELGDSALYLCASSPRVGLETQYFGPGTRLLVL.

The chain links TRBV11-2 to TRBJ1-5; D is ambiguous. Trimming cost V 7 bases and J 2 bases, with 9 bases left between them. The CDR3 has 13 amino acids. Germline loops: CDR1 SGHAT, CDR2 FQNNGV. CDR3 sequence (DNA): TGTGCCAGCAACCCAAGCGGCAATCAGCCCCAGCATTTT. It yields the protein CASNPSGNQPQHF.

V is TRBV12-3 or TRBV12-4 and J is TRBJ1-1; TRBD1 might be the D (6 bases). Trimming left V 4 bases short and J 6 bases short, with 15 bases between. CDR3 size: 14 residues. The CDR3 spells CASSSLGAGAEAFF. The CDR3 bases are TGTGCCAGCAGTTCGCTGGGGGCCGGGGCTGAAGCTTTCTTT.

In this sample, this clonotype turned up a few times. The chain uses TRBV10-3 and TRBJ1-3; no clear D gene. The CDR3 is made up of 12 amino acids. Germline V gene lookup returns CDR1 ENHRY and CDR2 SYGVKD. Trimming shortened V by 11 bases and J by 2 bases, and 10 bases separated the two germline ends. The CDR3 DNA is TGTGCCGGTGGGAATGCTGGAAACACCATATATTTT. Residues: CAGGNAGNTIYF.

The chain couples TRBV11-3 to TRBJ2-1; 11 positions match TRBD2. CDR3 size: 16 residues. J was trimmed by 6 bases and V by 3 bases; bases with no gene match: 7. In germline, CDR1 is SGHNT, CDR2 YENEEA. CDR3 sequence reads: CASSFPLAGGGNEQFF. The DNA of the CDR3 is TGTGCCAGCAGCTTCCCCTTAGCGGGAGGGGGCAATGAGCAGTTCTTC.

This clonotype appeared a few times. The chain has TRBV12-3 or TRBV12-4 and TRBJ2-3, with 10 bases matching TRBD1. V was pared by 3 bases and J by 5 bases, with 5 bases of the junction left unmatched. The CDR3 loop spans 15 amino acids. CDR3 region: CASSFRQGAVDTQYF. DNA of the CDR3: TGTGCCAGCAGTTTCCGACAGGGGGCCGTAGATACGCAGTATTTT.

The chain has TRBV2 and TRBJ2-3, with 9 positions matching TRBD1. The CDR3 sequence is 15 residues long. Per the germline V gene, CDR1 is SNHLY and CDR2 is FYNNEI. V trimming: 4 bases; J trimming: 0 bases; junction bases outside the gene matches: 2. CDR3 protein: CASSAGQGSTDTQYF. For the CDR3, the DNA is TGTGCCAGCAGTGCCGGACAGGGGAGCACAGATACGCAGTATTTT.

This clonotype was picked up a small number of times. The gene calls are TRBV7-3 and TRBJ2-3; D possibly corresponds to TRBD1 (6 bases). V was clipped by 5 bases and J by 5 bases, with 11 bases between them. The CDR3 loop spans 13 amino acids. Germline V lookup: CDR1 SGHTA, CDR2 FQGTGA. The CDR3 coding sequence is TGTGCCAGCAGCACCCAGACAGGAGATACGCAGTATTTT. This translates into CASSTQTGDTQYF. Based on the CDR3 plus reference TRBV7-3 and TRBJ2-3, the full variable domain is GAGVSQTPSNKVTEKGKYVELRCDPISGHTALYWYRQSLGQGPEFLIYFQGTGAADDSGLPNDRFFAVRPEGSVSTLKIQRTERGDSAVYLCASSTQTGDTQYFGPGTRLTVL.

The chain combines TRBV5-5 with TRBJ2-3, with no clear D. Germline loops: CDR1 SGHKS, CDR2 YYEKEE (reference sequence). CDR3 length equals 14 residues. V lost 4 bases and J 6 bases, leaving 15 bases between the germline ends. The CDR3 region is CASSLQLSGDTQYF. Written as DNA, the CDR3 is TGTGCCAGCAGCCTCCAACTTTCTGGGGATACGCAGTATTTT.

This clonotype has just a few counts. J is TRBJ2-5 and V is TRBV7-2; 11 positions match TRBD2. This CDR3 spans 18 amino acids. CDR1 and CDR2 from the germline V gene are SGHTA and FQGNSA. The V gene end was trimmed by 5 bases and the J gene end by 5 bases; junction bases not matched to a gene: 16. CDR3 loop: CASSPNLRLAGRSETQYF. The CDR3 region has the DNA TGTGCCAGCAGCCCGAACCTCAGACTAGCGGGGAGGAGCGAGACCCAGTACTTC. Supplemented by reference TRBV7-2 and TRBJ2-5, the full variable domain reads GAGVSQSPSNKVTEKGKDVELRCDPISGHTALYWYRQSLGQGLEFLIYFQGNSAPDKSGLPSDRFSAERTGGSVSTLTIQRTQQEDSAVYLCASSPNLRLAGRSETQYFGPGTRLLVL.

The chain recombines TRBV7-3 with TRBJ2-5; a weak D match, TRBD1 (6 bases). Germline V gene sequence: CDR1 SGHTA, CDR2 FQGTGA. Between the trimmed V and J ends, which lost 1 base and 2 bases, there was a span of 14 bases. This CDR3 region has 16 residues. The CDR3 sequence is CASSLNWAGEQETQYF. CDR3 sequence (DNA): TGTGCCAGCAGCTTAAATTGGGCAGGGGAGCAAGAGACCCAGTACTTC.

The table lists this clonotype with a few counts. This chain connects TRBV19 to TRBJ2-1; 9 bases fit TRBD2. This CDR3 has 15 residues. Germline values: CDR1 LNHDA, CDR2 SQIVND (reference sequence). J was trimmed by 7 bases and V by 1 base; bases with no gene match: 5. The CDR3 protein is CASSIVKREVNEQFF. CDR3 in DNA: TGTGCCAGTAGTATAGTCAAGCGGGAGGTGAATGAGCAGTTCTTC.

This clonotype was seen ten or more times. The genes are TRBV12-3 or TRBV12-4 and TRBJ1-1; D is unclear. The CDR3 totals 13 residues. The V end was cut by 5 bases, the J end by 1 base, with 8 bases between. CDR3 sequence reads: CASSGGQNTEAFF. The CDR3 DNA reads as TGTGCCAGCAGTGGTGGGCAGAACACTGAAGCTTTCTTT.

This clonotype was seen a handful of times. The chain carries TRBV12-3 or TRBV12-4 and TRBJ2-5; 7 bases agree with TRBD2. This CDR3 has 14 amino acids. V was pared by 7 bases and J by 0 bases, with 5 bases of the junction left unmatched. CDR3 region: CASTKGLHQETQYF. Here the CDR3 DNA reads TGTGCCAGCACCAAGGGACTACACCAAGAGACCCAGTACTTC.

This clonotype was detected a few times. The V call is TRBV5-4, the J call TRBJ2-2; D is ambiguous. Trimming pared 4 bases from V and 4 bases from J, leaving 14 bases between. Germline values: CDR1 SGHNT, CDR2 YYREEE (reference sequence). The CDR3 covers 15 residues. The CDR3 sequence is CASSLATGPTGELFF. DNA of the CDR3: TGTGCCAGCAGCCTCGCGACGGGCCCCACCGGGGAGCTGTTTTTT.

This clonotype was detected a few times. This chain uses TRBV18 with TRBJ2-1; D gene ambiguous. CDR1 is KGHSH and CDR2 is LQKENI in the germline V gene. V was clipped by 3 bases and J by 5 bases, with 8 bases between them. There are 13 residues in the CDR3. The CDR3, as DNA: TGTGCCAGCTCACCTATACTTGACAATGAGCAGTTCTTC. This gives the protein CASSPILDNEQFF. Full variable domain (missing parts from reference TRBV18 and TRBJ2-1): NAGVMQNPRHLVRRRGQEARLRCSPMKGHSHVYWYRQLPEEGLKFMVYLQKENIIDESGMPKERFSAEFPKEGPSILRIQQVVRGDSAAYFCASSPILDNEQFFGPGTRLTVL.

V gene TRBV5-1 combines with J gene TRBJ2-7; D ambiguous. Germline assignment: CDR1 SGHRS and CDR2 YFSETQ. This CDR3 has 13 amino acids. The V and J ends lost 0 bases and 3 bases respectively, with 7 bases between them. The CDR3 region has the DNA TGCGCCAGCAGCTTGGTGGCAAACTACGAGCAGTACTTC. Amino acids: CASSLVANYEQYF.

V is TRBV5-4 and J is TRBJ2-3; the D gene is possibly TRBD2 (7 bases). The V gene's germline CDR1 is SGHNT and CDR2 YYREEE (reference sequence). V was pared by 4 bases and J by 6 bases, with 21 bases between. CDR3 length equals 16 residues. This CDR3 is CASSLGVRGARDTQYF. The CDR3, as DNA: TGTGCCAGCAGCCTGGGGGTTCGGGGGGCACGGGATACGCAGTATTTT.

This clonotype has a count of ten or more. This chain links TRBV30 with TRBJ1-5; TRBD1 agrees at 7 bases. This CDR3 comprises 13 residues. V lost 5 bases, J lost 2 bases, and 3 bases stayed unmatched. The germline V gene has CDR1 GTSNPN and CDR2 SVGIG (reference sequence). CDR3 region: CAWAGTGNQPQHF. The CDR3 nucleotides are TGTGCCTGGGCCGGGACAGGCAATCAGCCCCAGCATTTT.

The chain carries TRBV5-1 and TRBJ2-1; 11 bases are a match to TRBD2. The CDR3 consists of 17 residues. Germline trimming cut 4 bases from V and 0 bases from J; bases unmatched to any gene: 6. CDR1 and CDR2 (germline): SGHRS, YFSETQ. Written as DNA, the CDR3 is TGCGCCAGCAGCCAAGGGACTAGCGGCCTCTCCTACAATGAGCAGTTCTTC. Translated, it gives CASSQGTSGLSYNEQFF.

The gene calls are TRBV7-7 and TRBJ2-5; D may be TRBD1 or TRBD2 (5 bases each). The V and J ends lost 1 base and 2 bases respectively, with 8 bases between them. There are 14 residues in the CDR3. Germline-derived CDR1 and CDR2 are SSHAT and FNYEAQ (reference sequence). Here the CDR3 reads CASSLGGIQETQYF. In DNA, the CDR3 is TGTGCCAGCAGCTTAGGGGGGATACAAGAGACCCAGTACTTC.

The V gene is TRBV5-1, the J gene TRBJ2-7; D ambiguous. This CDR3 has 11 residues. Trimming shortened V by 0 bases and J by 6 bases, and 4 bases separated the two germline ends. Per the germline V gene, CDR1 is SGHRS and CDR2 is YFSETQ. CDR3 DNA sequence: TGCGCCAGCAGCTTGGTCATCGAGCAGTACTTC. The encoded protein is CASSLVIEQYF.

There are a few counts of this clonotype. The chain links TRBV7-9 to TRBJ1-4, with 9 bases aligning to TRBD1. Germline trimming cut 5 bases from V and 8 bases from J; bases unmatched to any gene: 9. From germline, CDR1 is SEHNR and CDR2 FQNEAQ (reference sequence). CDR3 length: 15 residues. The CDR3 DNA is TGTGCCAGCAGCCGCGGGACAGGGATGGCGGAAAAACTGTTTTTT. Its protein product is CASSRGTGMAEKLFF. Based on the CDR3 plus reference TRBV7-9 and TRBJ1-4, the full variable domain is DTGVSQNPRHKITKRGQNVTFRCDPISEHNRLYWYRQTLGQGPEFLTYFQNEAQLEKSRLLSDRFSAERPKGSFSTLEIQRTEQGDSAMYLCASSRGTGMAEKLFFGSGTQLSVL.

This clonotype was counted at least ten times. This chain uses TRBV20-1 with TRBJ2-5, with 13 bases lining up with TRBD2. Germline V gene data show CDR1 as DFQATT and CDR2 as SNEGSKA (reference sequence). This CDR3 spans 17 amino acids. J was trimmed by 5 bases and V by 6 bases; bases with no gene match: 15. CDR3 sequence reads: CSAPKGTSGARGETQYF. Here the CDR3 DNA reads TGCAGTGCCCCGAAGGGGACTAGCGGGGCTAGGGGGGAGACCCAGTACTTC.

This chain joins TRBV5-1 and TRBJ2-5; no reliable D call. Between the trimmed V and J ends, which lost 5 bases and 1 base, there was a span of 9 bases. CDR3 size: 13 residues. Germline CDR1 SGHRS, CDR2 YFSETQ. CDR3 nucleotide sequence: TGCGCCAGCAGTGTTCCACCCCAAGAGACCCAGTACTTC. It encodes CASSVPPQETQYF.

The chain couples TRBV10-3 to TRBJ1-2; D gene ambiguous. CDR1 and CDR2 from the germline V gene are ENHRY and SYGVKD. V lost 8 bases, J lost 0 bases, and 10 bases lay in between. The CDR3 is 13 residues long. The CDR3 sequence is CAISEASNYGYTF. CDR3 DNA sequence: TGTGCCATCTCGGAGGCTTCTAACTATGGCTACACCTTC.

The chain recombines TRBV7-9 with TRBJ2-1, with TRBD2 matching over 7 bases. Germline CDR1 is SEHNR and CDR2 is FQNEAQ (reference sequence). There are 15 residues in the CDR3. V shed 0 bases and J 7 bases; nucleotides not matched to a gene: 6. The CDR3 loop is CASSLAGGAGNEQFF. The CDR3 DNA reads TGTGCCAGCAGCTTAGCGGGAGGGGCAGGTAATGAGCAGTTCTTC.